The 27 T cell receptor beta chains presented below share a single source sample, sequenced in a study of cytomegalovirus exposure and HLA in healthy donors. Amplification used 60 Vbeta primers and 13 Jbeta primers. Profiling relied on immunoSEQ multiplex PCR, and the TCRdb table lists in-frame clones only, not all of them. The sample includes approximately 120,000 clones, about two thirds of them seen just once. Sequences were obtained from PBMCs. These receptors all come from a woman aged 70-85 years in good health and CMV-seropositive.

CDR3 DNA: TGCAGCGTGATCCCCGAGGGCGGCAATCAGCCCCAGCATTTT. Encoded protein: CSVIPEGGNQPQHF. The chain is built from TRBV29-1 and TRBJ1-5; D unclear. V lost 6 bases to trimming and J lost 2 bases, with 14 bases between them. The CDR3 consists of 14 residues. Germline CDR1 SQVTM, CDR2 ANQGSEA.

This clone has a handful of counts. The rearrangement joins TRBV5-1 to TRBJ2-7, with 8 bases aligning to TRBD1. In germline, CDR1 is SGHRS, CDR2 YFSETQ. CDR3 size: 15 residues. V shed 4 bases, J shed 0 bases, and the junction held 6 bases outside the gene matches. CDR3 DNA sequence: TGCGCCAGCAGCACCGGGACAGGTAGCTCCTACGAGCAGTACTTC. It is translated as CASSTGTGSSYEQYF. Combining the CDR3 with reference TRBV5-1 and TRBJ2-7 gives the whole variable domain KAGVTQTPRYLIKTRGQQVTLSCSPISGHRSVSWYQQTPGQGLQFLFEYFSETQRNKGNFPGRFSGRQFSNSRSEMNVSTLELGDSALYLCASSTGTGSSYEQYFGPGTRLTVT.

V is TRBV29-1 and J is TRBJ1-2; the D is unclear. The germline V gene encodes CDR1 SQVTM and CDR2 ANQGSEA. The CDR3 has 12 amino acids. Trimming shortened V by 3 bases and J by 3 bases, and 8 bases separated the two germline ends. This chain's CDR3 is CSVEHGDYGYTF. CDR3 nucleotide sequence: TGCAGCGTTGAGCACGGTGACTATGGCTACACCTTC.

This sequence joins TRBV11-2 and TRBJ1-1; the D is unclear. This CDR3 spans 15 amino acids. The germline CDR1 and CDR2 sequences are SGHAT and FQNNGV. The V and J ends lost 5 bases and 1 base respectively, with 14 bases between them. The CDR3 reads CASSRSRRENTEAFF. CDR3 in DNA: TGTGCCAGCAGCAGAAGCCGACGGGAGAACACTGAAGCTTTCTTT.

This clone was seen a few times. The gene calls are TRBV5-1 and TRBJ2-3; possible D gene TRBD2, 5 bases. The CDR3 extends over 12 amino acids. Germline loops: CDR1 SGHRS, CDR2 YFSETQ. V was shortened by 3 bases and J by 15 bases, with 17 bases between the two germline ends. For the CDR3, the DNA is TGCGCCAGCAGCTCCCCGGGCGGGTTAGAATATTTT. It encodes CASSSPGGLEYF.

V usage is TRBV5-1 and J usage is TRBJ2-3, with D possibly TRBD1 on 5 matching bases. CDR3 length: 14 amino acids. Germline-derived CDR1 and CDR2 are SGHRS and YFSETQ. V lost 4 bases to trimming and J lost 5 bases, with 14 bases between them. CDR3 in DNA: TGCGCCAGCAGCAGAGCAGGGCCAAGAGATACGCAGTATTTT. As protein: CASSRAGPRDTQYF.

This clone was seen only a few times. V is TRBV5-5 and J is TRBJ1-5, with D uncertain. The CDR3 covers 14 residues. The germline V gene encodes CDR1 SGHKS and CDR2 YYEKEE (reference sequence). V lost 1 base, J lost 4 bases, and 9 bases lay in between. CDR3 bases: TGTGCCAGCAGCTTGTTCACGGAGAATCAGCCCCAGCATTTT. This translates into CASSLFTENQPQHF.

The V call is TRBV10-3, the J call TRBJ1-2; 7 bases agree with TRBD1. Germline V gene data show CDR1 as ENHRY and CDR2 as SYGVKD. The CDR3 runs to 15 residues. Trimming at V came to 11 bases and at J to 8 bases, leaving 20 bases not matched to a gene. This CDR3 reads CASWAGQGEIEGYTF. CDR3 bases: TGTGCCTCCTGGGCAGGGCAGGGGGAAATCGAGGGCTACACCTTC.

A note on this clone: One end of the junction varies from germline; a read error may be responsible. The V call is TRBV13, the J call TRBJ1-6, with D possibly being TRBD1 (6 bases). The CDR3 spans 18 residues. Germline V gene lookup returns CDR1 PRHDT and CDR2 FYEKMQ (reference sequence). This CDR3 is CANSLRTAMGSYNSPLHF. CDR3 sequence (DNA): TGTGCCAACAGCCTCCGGACAGCTATGGGCTCCTATAATTCACCCCTCCACTTT.

The chain couples TRBV19 to TRBJ1-2; 8 nucleotides line up with TRBD1. The CDR3 totals 15 residues. Germline lookup yields CDR1 LNHDA and CDR2 SQIVND (reference sequence). J was trimmed by 3 bases and V by 3 bases; bases with no gene match: 6. Here the CDR3 reads CASSIAGGGYYGYTF. CDR3 nucleotides: TGTGCCAGTAGTATTGCAGGGGGCGGCTACTATGGCTACACCTTC. Full variable domain (outside the CDR3, taken from reference TRBV19 and TRBJ1-2): DGGITQSPKYLFRKEGQNVTLSCEQNLNHDAMYWYRQDPGQGLRLIYYSQIVNDFQKGDIAEGYSVSREKKESFPLTVTSAQKNPTAFYLCASSIAGGGYYGYTFGSGTRLTVV.

This chain connects TRBV27 to TRBJ2-7; maybe TRBD1 (6 bases). Germline V CDR1 and CDR2: MNHEY, SMNVEV (reference sequence). With 2 bases removed from V and 0 bases from J, the gap between germline ends came to 8 bases. CDR3 size: 14 residues. CDR3 sequence reads: CASSLDRNSYEQYF. The CDR3 bases are TGTGCCAGCAGTTTAGACAGGAACTCCTACGAGCAGTACTTC.

The rearrangement joins TRBV5-4 to TRBJ1-5; D not certain. The germline V and J ends were trimmed by 0 bases and 7 bases, with 11 bases remaining between them. Germline V CDR1 and CDR2: SGHNT, YYREEE (reference sequence). The length of the CDR3 is 14 residues. In DNA form, the CDR3 reads TGTGCCAGCAGCTTGGCCGGCTCGGGACAGCCCCAGCATTTT. Encoded protein: CASSLAGSGQPQHF.

This clone showed up just a few times. The rearrangement links TRBV7-2 to TRBJ2-3; 7 bases align to TRBD2. The CDR3 covers 16 residues. J was trimmed by 4 bases and V by 1 base; bases with no gene match: 8. Germline V lookup: CDR1 SGHTA, CDR2 FQGNSA. The DNA of the CDR3 is TGTGCCAGCAGCTTAGGTGGGGGGGTGGCTGCAGATACGCAGTATTTT. Its protein product is CASSLGGGVAADTQYF.

The rearrangement joins TRBV30 to TRBJ1-1; D is undetermined. This CDR3 has 11 residues. Germline CDR1 and CDR2: GTSNPN and SVGIG (reference sequence). Trimming stripped 0 bases from V and 7 bases from J, with 6 bases between. The CDR3 sequence: CAWSVTVEAFF. CDR3 coding DNA: TGTGCCTGGAGTGTCACAGTTGAAGCTTTCTTT. Complete variable domain (other parts from reference TRBV30 and TRBJ1-1): SQTIHQWPATLVQPVGSPLSLECTVEGTSNPNLYWYRQAAGRGLQLLFYSVGIGQISSEVPQNLSASRPQDRQFILSSKKLLLSDSGFYLCAWSVTVEAFFGQGTRLTVV.

Remarks on this clone: The sample has other DNA sequences that encode this CDR3 too. The rearrangement joins TRBV18 to TRBJ1-2, with D unresolved. The CDR3 is 13 residues long. V lost 3 bases and J lost 0, with 5 bases in between. In germline, CDR1 is KGHSH, CDR2 LQKENI. The CDR3 here is CASSPDSNYGYTF. CDR3 DNA sequence: TGTGCCAGCTCACCGGACTCTAACTATGGCTACACCTTC.

The rearrangement links TRBV6-5 to TRBJ1-5; 7 bases are a match to TRBD1. The germline gives CDR1 MNHEY, CDR2 SVGAGI. This CDR3 spans 13 amino acids. V gave up 7 bases and J gave up 3 bases; unmatched junction bases: 3. CDR3 sequence (DNA): TGTGCCAGCACCACAGGGGTCAATCAGCCCCAGCATTTT. This sequence encodes CASTTGVNQPQHF.

The V gene is TRBV6-6, the J gene TRBJ2-1, with 7 bases identical to TRBD2. Per germline, CDR1 MNHNY and CDR2 SVGAGI (reference sequence). The ends lost 5 bases at V and 7 bases at J; junction bases unmatched: 11. This CDR3 has 15 amino acids. The CDR3, as DNA: TGTGCCAGCAGTCGGAGCGGGGTAAACGTAAATGAGCAGTTCTTC. This translates into CASSRSGVNVNEQFF.

V usage is TRBV19 and J usage is TRBJ1-5; 7 bases line up with TRBD1. V lost 5 bases, J lost 4 bases, and 8 bases stayed unmatched. The CDR3 runs to 15 residues. In germline, CDR1 is LNHDA, CDR2 SQIVND (reference sequence). CDR3 DNA: TGTGCCAGTAGTGCAATGACAGGGCCGAATCAGCCCCAGCATTTT. Amino acid sequence: CASSAMTGPNQPQHF. The variable domain in full, with the rest retrieved from reference TRBV19 and TRBJ1-5, is DGGITQSPKYLFRKEGQNVTLSCEQNLNHDAMYWYRQDPGQGLRLIYYSQIVNDFQKGDIAEGYSVSREKKESFPLTVTSAQKNPTAFYLCASSAMTGPNQPQHFGDGTRLSIL.

V is TRBV5-1 and J is TRBJ1-1; D possibly corresponds to TRBD1 (6 bases). Trimming pared 3 bases from V and 0 bases from J, leaving 12 bases between. The length of the CDR3 is 15 residues. CDR1 is SGHRS, CDR2 YFSETQ, per germline. In DNA form, the CDR3 reads TGCGCCAGCAGCTCTTTACAGGGCCTGAACACTGAAGCTTTCTTT. This translates into CASSSLQGLNTEAFF. The whole variable domain, remainder taken from reference TRBV5-1 and TRBJ1-1, is KAGVTQTPRYLIKTRGQQVTLSCSPISGHRSVSWYQQTPGQGLQFLFEYFSETQRNKGNFPGRFSGRQFSNSRSEMNVSTLELGDSALYLCASSSLQGLNTEAFFGQGTRLTVV.

This clone has only a few counts. The chain recombines TRBV30 with TRBJ1-4; D call uncertain. The CDR3 is 14 residues long. Germline loops: CDR1 GTSNPN, CDR2 SVGIG (reference sequence). V lost 5 bases to trimming and J lost 0 bases, with 10 bases between them. For the CDR3, the DNA is TGTGCCTGGGGAGACGGTTCAACTAATGAAAAACTGTTTTTT. This sequence encodes CAWGDGSTNEKLFF.

The chain links TRBV6-5 to TRBJ2-7; 8 nucleotides match TRBD2. Germline V gene lookup returns CDR1 MNHEY and CDR2 SVGAGI. V shed 10 bases and J 3 bases; nucleotides not matched to a gene: 14. This CDR3 is 15 amino acids long. CDR3 DNA: TGTGCCACCAGGGGCGGCGGGGGGCAGGACTACGAGCAGTACTTC. It encodes CATRGGGGQDYEQYF.

The chain is built from TRBV5-8 and TRBJ2-3; 10 bases are shared with TRBD2. The CDR3 runs 17 residues. Germline CDR1 SGHTS, CDR2 YDEGEE. J lost 1 base, V lost 3 bases, and 8 bases had no gene match. The CDR3 DNA sequence: TGTGCCAGCAGCTCCGTAATAGCGGGGGGACGCACAGATACGCAGTATTTT. Residues: CASSSVIAGGRTDTQYF.

V gene TRBV11-2 combines with J gene TRBJ2-6; 7 positions match TRBD2. CDR1 is SGHAT, CDR2 FQNNGV, per germline. Germline trimming cut 1 base from V and 0 bases from J; bases unmatched to any gene: 3. There are 17 residues in the CDR3. The CDR3 reads CASSLGSGGSGANVLTF. In nucleotides, the CDR3 is TGTGCCAGCAGCTTAGGATCGGGGGGCTCTGGGGCCAACGTCCTGACTTTC.

DNA of the CDR3: TGTGCCAGTAGTATACAGGGGGCAGGTGAGCAGTTCTTC. This translates into CASSIQGAGEQFF. The V and J genes are TRBV19 and TRBJ2-1, with 8 positions matching TRBD1. CDR1 is LNHDA, CDR2 SQIVND, per germline (reference sequence). J was trimmed by 9 bases and V by 2 bases; bases with no gene match: 3. The CDR3 contains 13 residues.

In this sample, this clone turned up a few times. V is TRBV10-3 and J is TRBJ1-1, with TRBD1 as a possible D gene (5 bases). Germline CDR1 ENHRY, CDR2 SYGVKD. The CDR3 has 15 amino acids. V dropped 2 bases and J dropped 1 base, with 11 bases sitting between them. The CDR3 is CAISEKGDRNTEAFF. CDR3 nucleotide sequence: TGTGCCATCAGTGAGAAGGGTGACAGGAACACTGAAGCTTTCTTT.

The rearrangement joins TRBV30 to TRBJ2-7; D is ambiguous. This CDR3 has 13 amino acids. Germline CDR1 is GTSNPN and CDR2 is SVGIG (reference sequence). Between the trimmed V and J ends, which lost 5 bases and 0 bases, there was a span of 11 bases. The CDR3 protein is CAWEPRYSYEQYF. The CDR3 nucleotides are TGTGCCTGGGAGCCTCGATACTCCTACGAGCAGTACTTC.

The CDR3 DNA reads TGTGCCAGCAGTTTCAGTGGTTCAAGAGATACGCAGTATTTT. This encodes CASSFSGSRDTQYF. This chain uses TRBV27 with TRBJ2-3; D ambiguous. Germline V gene lookup returns CDR1 MNHEY and CDR2 SMNVEV (reference sequence). Trimming removed 3 bases from V and 5 bases from J, with 12 bases in between. This CDR3 is built from 14 residues.